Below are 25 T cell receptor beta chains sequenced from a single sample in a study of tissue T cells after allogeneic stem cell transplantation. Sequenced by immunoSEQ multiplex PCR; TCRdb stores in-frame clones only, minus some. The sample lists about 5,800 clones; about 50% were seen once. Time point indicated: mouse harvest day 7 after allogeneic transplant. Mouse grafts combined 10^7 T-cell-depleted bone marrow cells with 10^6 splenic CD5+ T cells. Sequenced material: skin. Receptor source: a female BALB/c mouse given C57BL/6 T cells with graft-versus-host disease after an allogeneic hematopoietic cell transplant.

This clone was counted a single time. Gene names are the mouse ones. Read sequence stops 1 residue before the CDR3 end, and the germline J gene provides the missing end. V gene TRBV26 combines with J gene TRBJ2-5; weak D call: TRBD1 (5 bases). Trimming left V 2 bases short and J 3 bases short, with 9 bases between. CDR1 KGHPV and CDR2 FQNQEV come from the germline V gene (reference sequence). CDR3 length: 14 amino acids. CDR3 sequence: CASSLPGKQDTQYF. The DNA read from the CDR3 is TGTGCCAGCAGTCTGCCAGGGAAACAAGACACCCAGTAC.

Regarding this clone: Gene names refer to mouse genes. The sequenced CDR3 bases are TGCTCCAGCAGTCAGGGATTTCAAGACACCCAGTAC. Translation: CSSSQGFQDTQY. The whole CDR3 protein is CSSSQGFQDTQYF. The V call is TRBV23, the J call TRBJ2-5. Read coverage stops 1 residue before the CDR3 terminus; the germline J gene supplies the remainder. The CDR3 is 13 residues long. The germline V gene has CDR1 KGHTA and CDR2 FQNQQP.

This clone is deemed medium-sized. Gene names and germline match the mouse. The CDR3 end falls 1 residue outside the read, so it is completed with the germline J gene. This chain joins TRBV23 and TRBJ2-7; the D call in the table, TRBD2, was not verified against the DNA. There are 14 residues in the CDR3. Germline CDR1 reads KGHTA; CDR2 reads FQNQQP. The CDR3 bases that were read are TGCTCCAGCAGTCCCTGGTTGAGCTCCTATGAACAGTAC. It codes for CSSSPWLSSYEQY. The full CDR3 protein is CSSSPWLSSYEQYF.

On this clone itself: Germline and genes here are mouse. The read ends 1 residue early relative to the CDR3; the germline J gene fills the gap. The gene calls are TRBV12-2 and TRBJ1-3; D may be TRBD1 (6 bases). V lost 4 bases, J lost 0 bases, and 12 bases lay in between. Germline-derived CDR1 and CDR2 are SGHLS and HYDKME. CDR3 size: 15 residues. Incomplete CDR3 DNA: TGTGCCAGCTCCCACCGGGACAATTCTGGAAATACGCTCTAT. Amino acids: CASSHRDNSGNTLY. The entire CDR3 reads CASSHRDNSGNTLYF.

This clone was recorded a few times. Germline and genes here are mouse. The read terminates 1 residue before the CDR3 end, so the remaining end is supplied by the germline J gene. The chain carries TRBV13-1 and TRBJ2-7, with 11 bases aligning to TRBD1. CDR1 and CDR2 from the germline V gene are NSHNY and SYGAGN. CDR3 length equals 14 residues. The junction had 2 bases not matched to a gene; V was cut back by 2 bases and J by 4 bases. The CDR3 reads CASSEGDRGYEQYF. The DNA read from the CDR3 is TGTGCCAGCAGTGAGGGGGACAGGGGGTATGAACAGTAC.

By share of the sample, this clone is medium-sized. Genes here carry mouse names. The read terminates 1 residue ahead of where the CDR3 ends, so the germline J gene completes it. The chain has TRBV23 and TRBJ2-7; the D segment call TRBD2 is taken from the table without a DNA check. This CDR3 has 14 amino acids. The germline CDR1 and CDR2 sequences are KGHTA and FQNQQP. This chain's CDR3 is CSSSQSTGGNEQYF. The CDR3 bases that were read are TGCTCCAGCAGTCAAAGCACTGGGGGGAATGAACAGTAC.

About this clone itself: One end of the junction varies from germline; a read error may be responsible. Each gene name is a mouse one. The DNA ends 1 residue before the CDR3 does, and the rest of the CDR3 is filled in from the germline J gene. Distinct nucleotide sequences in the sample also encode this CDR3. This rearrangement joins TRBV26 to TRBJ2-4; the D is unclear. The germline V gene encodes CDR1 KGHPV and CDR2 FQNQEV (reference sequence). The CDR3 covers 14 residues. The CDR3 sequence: CASSLQASQNTLYF. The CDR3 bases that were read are TGTGCCAGCAGTCTTCAGGCTAGTCAGAACACCTTGTAC.

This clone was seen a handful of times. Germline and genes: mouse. CDR3 DNA, as far as it was read: TGTGCCAGCGGTGACACAAACCCTAGTGCAGAAACGCTGTAT. This sequence encodes CASGDTNPSAETLY. The full CDR3 is CASGDTNPSAETLYF. This chain joins TRBV13-2 and TRBJ2-3, with unresolved D. The observed sequence ends 1 residue before the CDR3 terminus, with the missing tail filled in from the germline J gene. The germline CDR1 and CDR2 sequences are NNHNN and SYGAGS (reference sequence). This CDR3 comprises 15 residues. The V gene lost 2 bases and the J gene lost 0 bases, with 10 bases spanning the gap.

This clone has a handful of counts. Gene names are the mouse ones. The CDR3 loop is CAWSSGGARQNTLYF. The sequenced CDR3 bases are TGTGCCTGGAGTTCTGGGGGGGCGAGGCAAAACACCTTGTAC. V is TRBV31 and J is TRBJ2-4; 10 bases are a match to TRBD2. The CDR3 is cut off 1 residue early in the read; its end comes from the germline J gene. V lost 2 bases and J lost 3; bases outside the gene matches: 5. Germline V gene sequence: CDR1 GKSSPN, CDR2 SITVG. The CDR3 consists of 15 residues.

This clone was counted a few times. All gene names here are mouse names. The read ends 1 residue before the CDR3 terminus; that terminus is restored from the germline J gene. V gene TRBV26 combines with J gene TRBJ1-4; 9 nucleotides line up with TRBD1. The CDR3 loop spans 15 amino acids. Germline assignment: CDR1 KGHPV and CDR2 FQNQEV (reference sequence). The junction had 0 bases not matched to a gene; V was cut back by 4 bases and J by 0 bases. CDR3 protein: CASSRTGVSNERLFF. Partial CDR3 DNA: TGTGCCAGCAGTCGGACAGGGGTTTCCAACGAAAGATTATTT. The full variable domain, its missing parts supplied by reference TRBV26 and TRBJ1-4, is NSKVIQTPRYLVKGQGQKAKMRCIPEKGHPVVFWYQQNKNNEFKFLINFQNQEVLQQIDMTEKRFSAECPSNSPCSLEIQSSEAGDSALYLCASSRTGVSNERLFFGHGTKLSVL.

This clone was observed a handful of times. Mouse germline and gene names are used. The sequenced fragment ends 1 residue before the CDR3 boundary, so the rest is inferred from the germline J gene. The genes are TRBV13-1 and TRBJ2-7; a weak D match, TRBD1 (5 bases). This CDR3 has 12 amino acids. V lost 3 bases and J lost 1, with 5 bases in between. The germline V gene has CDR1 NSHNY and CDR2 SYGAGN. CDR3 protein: CASSGTSYEQYF. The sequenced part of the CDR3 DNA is TGTGCCAGCAGTGGGACATCCTATGAACAGTAC.

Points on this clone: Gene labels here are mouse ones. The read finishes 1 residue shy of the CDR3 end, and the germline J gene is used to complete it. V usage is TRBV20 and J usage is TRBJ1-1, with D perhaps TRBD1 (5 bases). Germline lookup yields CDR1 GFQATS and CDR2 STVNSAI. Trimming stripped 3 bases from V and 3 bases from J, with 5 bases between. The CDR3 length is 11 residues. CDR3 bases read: TGTGGTGCTAGACAGGACACAGAAGTCTTC. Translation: CGARQDTEVF. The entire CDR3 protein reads CGARQDTEVFF.

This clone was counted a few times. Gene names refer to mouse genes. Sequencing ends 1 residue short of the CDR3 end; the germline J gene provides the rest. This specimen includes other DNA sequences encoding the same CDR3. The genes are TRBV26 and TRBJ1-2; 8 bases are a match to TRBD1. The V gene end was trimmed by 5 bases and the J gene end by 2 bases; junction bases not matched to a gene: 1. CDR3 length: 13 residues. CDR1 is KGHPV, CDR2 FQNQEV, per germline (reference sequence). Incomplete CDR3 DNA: TGTGCCAGCAGTAGGACAGGGAACTCCGACTACACC. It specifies CASSRTGNSDYT. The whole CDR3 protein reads CASSRTGNSDYTF.

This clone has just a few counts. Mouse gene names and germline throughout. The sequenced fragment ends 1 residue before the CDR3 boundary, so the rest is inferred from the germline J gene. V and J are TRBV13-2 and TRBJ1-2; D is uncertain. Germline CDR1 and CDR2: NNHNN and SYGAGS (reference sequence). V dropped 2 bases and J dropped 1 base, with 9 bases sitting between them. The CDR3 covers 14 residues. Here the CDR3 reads CASGERAVNSDYTF. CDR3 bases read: TGTGCCAGCGGTGAGAGGGCAGTAAACTCCGACTACACC.

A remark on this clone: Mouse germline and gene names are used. The chain's CDR3 is CASSLRGGGTEVFF. CDR3 bases read: TGTGCCAGCAGTCTGCGAGGGGGCGGCACAGAAGTCTTC. V gene TRBV26 combines with J gene TRBJ1-1; TRBD1 aligns across 7 bases. The read ends 1 residue shy of where the CDR3 ends; the end is completed using the germline J gene. After removal of 2 bases from V and 4 bases from J, the junction contained 4 bases not matched to a gene. The CDR3 covers 14 residues. Per the germline V gene, CDR1 is KGHPV and CDR2 is FQNQEV (reference sequence).

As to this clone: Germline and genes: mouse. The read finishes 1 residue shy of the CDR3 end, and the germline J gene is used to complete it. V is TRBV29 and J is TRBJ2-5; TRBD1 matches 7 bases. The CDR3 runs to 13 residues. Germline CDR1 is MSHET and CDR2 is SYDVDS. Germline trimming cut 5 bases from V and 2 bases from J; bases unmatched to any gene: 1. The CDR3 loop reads CASSRDSQDTQYF. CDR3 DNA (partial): TGTGCTAGCAGTCGGGACAGCCAAGACACCCAGTAC.

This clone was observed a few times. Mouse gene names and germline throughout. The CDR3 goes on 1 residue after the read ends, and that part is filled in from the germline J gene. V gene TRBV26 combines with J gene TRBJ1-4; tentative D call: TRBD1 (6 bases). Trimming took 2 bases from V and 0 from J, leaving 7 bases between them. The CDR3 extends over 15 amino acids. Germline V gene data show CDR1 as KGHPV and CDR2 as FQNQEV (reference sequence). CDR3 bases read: TGTGCCAGCAGTCTGGGACAGATTTCCAACGAAAGATTATTT. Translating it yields CASSLGQISNERLF. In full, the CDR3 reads CASSLGQISNERLFF.

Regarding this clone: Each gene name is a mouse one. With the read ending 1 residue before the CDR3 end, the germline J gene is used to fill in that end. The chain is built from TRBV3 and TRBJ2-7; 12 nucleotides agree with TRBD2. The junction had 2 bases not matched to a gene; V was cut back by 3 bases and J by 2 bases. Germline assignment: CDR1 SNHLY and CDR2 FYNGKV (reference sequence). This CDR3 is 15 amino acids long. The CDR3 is CASSFDWGGAYEQYF. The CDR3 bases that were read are TGTGCCAGCAGCTTCGACTGGGGGGGCGCCTATGAACAGTAC. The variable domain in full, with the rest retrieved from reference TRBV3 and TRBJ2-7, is GPKVLQIPSHQIIDMGQMVTLNCDPVSNHLYFYWYKQILGQQMEFLVNFYNGKVMEKSKLFKDQFSVERPDGSYFTLKIQPTALEDSAVYFCASSFDWGGAYEQYFGPGTRLTVL.

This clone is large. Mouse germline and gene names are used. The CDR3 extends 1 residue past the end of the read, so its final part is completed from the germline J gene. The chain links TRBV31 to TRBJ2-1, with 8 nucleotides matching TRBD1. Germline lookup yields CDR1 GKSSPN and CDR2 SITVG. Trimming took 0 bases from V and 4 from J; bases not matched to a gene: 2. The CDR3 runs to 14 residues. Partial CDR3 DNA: TGTGCCTGGAGTCTCAGGGGGCAATATGCTGAGCAGTTC. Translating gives CAWSLRGQYAEQF. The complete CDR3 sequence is CAWSLRGQYAEQFF.

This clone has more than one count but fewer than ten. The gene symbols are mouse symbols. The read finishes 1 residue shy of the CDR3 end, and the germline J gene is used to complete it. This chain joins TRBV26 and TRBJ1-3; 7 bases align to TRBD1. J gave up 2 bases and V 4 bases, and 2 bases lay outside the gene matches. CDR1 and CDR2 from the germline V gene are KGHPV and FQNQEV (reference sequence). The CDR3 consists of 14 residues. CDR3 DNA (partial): TGTGCCAGCAGTCCGGGGACAGCTGGAAATACGCTCTAT. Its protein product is CASSPGTAGNTLY. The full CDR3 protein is CASSPGTAGNTLYF.

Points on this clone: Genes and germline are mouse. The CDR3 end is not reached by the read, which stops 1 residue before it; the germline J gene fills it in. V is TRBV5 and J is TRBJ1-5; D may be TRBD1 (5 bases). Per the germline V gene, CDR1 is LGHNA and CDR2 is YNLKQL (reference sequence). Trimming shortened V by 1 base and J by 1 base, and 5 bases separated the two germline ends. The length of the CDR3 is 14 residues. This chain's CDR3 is CASSQGTNNQAPLF. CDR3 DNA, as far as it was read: TGTGCCAGCAGCCAAGGGACAAACAACCAGGCTCCGCTT.

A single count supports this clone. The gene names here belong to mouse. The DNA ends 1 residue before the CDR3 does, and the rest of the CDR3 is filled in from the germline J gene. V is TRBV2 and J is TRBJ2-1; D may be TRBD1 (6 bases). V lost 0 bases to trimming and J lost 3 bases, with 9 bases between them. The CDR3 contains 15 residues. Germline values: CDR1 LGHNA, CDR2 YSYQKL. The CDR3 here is CASSQEGTLYAEQFF. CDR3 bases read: TGTGCCAGCAGCCAAGAAGGGACACTCTATGCTGAGCAGTTC.

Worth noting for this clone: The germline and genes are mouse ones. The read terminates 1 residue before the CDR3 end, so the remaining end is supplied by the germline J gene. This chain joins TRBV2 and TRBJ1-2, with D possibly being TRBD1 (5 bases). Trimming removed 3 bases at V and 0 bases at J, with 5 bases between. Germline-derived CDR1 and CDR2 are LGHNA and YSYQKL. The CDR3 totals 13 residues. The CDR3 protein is CASSQTANSDYTF. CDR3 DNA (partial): TGTGCCAGCAGCCAGACAGCAAACTCCGACTACACC.

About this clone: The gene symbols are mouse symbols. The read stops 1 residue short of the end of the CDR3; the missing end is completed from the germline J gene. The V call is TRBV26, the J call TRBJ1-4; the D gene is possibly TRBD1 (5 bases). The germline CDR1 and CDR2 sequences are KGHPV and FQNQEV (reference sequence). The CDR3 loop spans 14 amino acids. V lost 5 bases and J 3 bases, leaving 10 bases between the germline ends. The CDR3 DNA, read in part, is TGTGCCAGCAGTTATCAGGGTGCCAACGAAAGATTATTT. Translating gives CASSYQGANERLF. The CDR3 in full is CASSYQGANERLFF.

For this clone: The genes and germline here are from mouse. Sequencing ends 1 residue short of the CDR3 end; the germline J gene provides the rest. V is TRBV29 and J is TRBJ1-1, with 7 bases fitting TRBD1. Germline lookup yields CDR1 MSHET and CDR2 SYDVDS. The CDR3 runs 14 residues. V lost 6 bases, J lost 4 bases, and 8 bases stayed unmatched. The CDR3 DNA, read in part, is TGTGCTAGCAGCTTACAGGGGTTGGGCACAGAAGTCTTC. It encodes CASSLQGLGTEVF. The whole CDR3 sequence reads CASSLQGLGTEVFF. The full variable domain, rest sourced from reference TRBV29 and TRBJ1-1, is DMKVTQMPRYLIKRMGENVLLECGQDMSHETMYWYRQDPGLGLQLIYISYDVDSNSEGDIPKGYRVSRKKREHFSLILDSAKTNQTSVYFCASSLQGLGTEVFFGKGTRLTVV.